These 27 T cell receptor beta chains were all obtained from the same sample, sequenced in a study of CDR3 diversity in severe acne. MiXCR, run by TCRdb on the PCR reads, gives a single entry per CDR3 protein. The sample includes around 94,000 distinct CDR3 sequences, roughly half of them seen just once. The specimen sequenced was blood. Every receptor here comes from a male donor with acne.

The CDR3 loop is CASKMTGGGQPQHF. CDR3 DNA sequence: TGTGCCAGCAAGATGACAGGGGGCGGTCAGCCCCAGCATTTT. The chain recombines TRBV2 with TRBJ1-5; 10 bases fit TRBD1. The CDR3 runs 14 residues. V was clipped by 7 bases and J by 6 bases; unmatched bases: 6. Looked up from germline, CDR1 is SNHLY and CDR2 is FYNNEI.

In this sample, this clonotype turned up many times. The rearrangement uses TRBV9 and TRBJ2-2, with a possible D match to TRBD2 (7 bases). This CDR3 spans 16 amino acids. V lost 0 bases and J lost 4, with 13 bases in between. Germline values: CDR1 SGDLS, CDR2 YYNGEE. DNA of the CDR3: TGTGCCAGCAGCGTAGTAGGGGGAGGGCCCACCGGGGAGCTGTTTTTT. This encodes CASSVVGGGPTGELFF. The variable domain in full, completed from reference TRBV9 and TRBJ2-2, reads DSGVTQTPKHLITATGQRVTLRCSPRSGDLSVYWYQQSLDQGLQFLIQYYNGEERAKGNILERFSAQQFPDLHSELNLSSLELGDSALYFCASSVVGGGPTGELFFGEGSRLTVL.

The chain employs TRBV2 and TRBJ2-7, with D possibly being TRBD1 or TRBD2 (6 bases each). V shed 5 bases and J shed 5 bases, with 22 bases lying between them. Germline values: CDR1 SNHLY, CDR2 FYNNEI. This CDR3 spans 16 amino acids. The DNA of the CDR3 is TGTGCCAGCAGTACGACTCGGGGGCCGTTGGCTGACGAGCAGTACTTC. Encoded protein: CASSTTRGPLADEQYF.

This clonotype has ten or more counts. This chain links TRBV6-6 with TRBJ2-7; possible D gene TRBD2, 7 bases. The ends were cut back, 6 bases at V and 1 base at J, with 25 bases in the middle. This CDR3 region has 18 residues. Looked up from germline, CDR1 is MNHNY and CDR2 is SVGAGI (reference sequence). The CDR3 loop reads CASRDQGHFGLGSYEQYF. The CDR3 DNA sequence: TGTGCCAGCAGAGACCAGGGACACTTCGGACTAGGTTCCTACGAGCAGTACTTC.

V usage is TRBV4-3 and J usage is TRBJ1-5, with D unresolved. CDR1 is LGHNA and CDR2 is YSLEER in the germline V gene. Trimming pared 0 bases from V and 2 bases from J, leaving 14 bases between. The CDR3 loop spans 17 amino acids. CDR3 coding DNA: TGCGCCAGCAGCCAAGATACCGGGATTGGTGGCAATCAGCCCCAGCATTTT. This sequence encodes CASSQDTGIGGNQPQHF.

The rearrangement links TRBV7-3 to TRBJ2-7, with D tentatively TRBD1 (5 bases). The CDR3 runs to 11 residues. In germline, CDR1 is SGHTA, CDR2 FQGTGA. Trimming took off 5 bases at V and 7 bases at J, with 9 bases between the two ends. CDR3 in DNA: TGTGCCAGCAGCACGAACAGGGAGCAGTACTTC. Its translation: CASSTNREQYF.

The chain combines TRBV7-9 with TRBJ2-7, with TRBD2 matching 8 bases. The CDR3 has 15 residues. The germline gives CDR1 SEHNR, CDR2 FQNEAQ (reference sequence). The trim removed 5 bases at V and 6 bases at J, leaving 12 bases unmatched. DNA of the CDR3: TGTGCCAGCAGCCCTACCCGGGGGGGGTCTGGCGAGCAGTACTTC. It yields the protein CASSPTRGGSGEQYF.

The chain has TRBV7-9 and TRBJ2-7; D is possibly TRBD2 (6 bases). Trimming removed 5 bases at V and 2 bases at J, with 13 bases between. The CDR3 extends over 14 amino acids. Per germline, CDR1 SEHNR and CDR2 FQNEAQ (reference sequence). CDR3 DNA sequence: TGTGCCAGCAGCCCTATAGCGGCCCCCTACGAGCAGTACTTC. It encodes CASSPIAAPYEQYF.

V gene TRBV2 combines with J gene TRBJ2-3; D uncertain. This CDR3 is 12 amino acids long. Trimming took 7 bases from V and 3 from J, leaving 8 bases between them. CDR1 and CDR2 (germline): SNHLY, FYNNEI. The DNA for the CDR3 is TGTGCCAGCAAAGACGCTACAGATACGCAGTATTTT. Its protein is CASKDATDTQYF. The entire variable domain, with the rest obtained from reference TRBV2 and TRBJ2-3, is as follows: EPEVTQTPSHQVTQMGQEVILRCVPISNHLYFYWYRQILGQKVEFLVSFYNNEISEKSEIFDDQFSVERPDGSNFTLKIRSTKLEDSAMYFCASKDATDTQYFGPGTRLTVL.

The chain links TRBV6-4 to TRBJ2-7, with 15 bases aligning to TRBD2. Germline CDR1 and CDR2: MRHNA and SNTAGT. The CDR3 sequence is 16 residues long. Germline trimming cut 4 bases from V and 7 bases from J; bases unmatched to any gene: 8. The CDR3 spells CASSGETGLAGGEQYF. The CDR3 nucleotides read TGTGCCAGCAGTGGGGAAACCGGACTAGCGGGAGGGGAGCAGTACTTC.

The genes are TRBV25-1 and TRBJ1-2; D gene ambiguous. V was clipped by 0 bases and J by 10 bases, with 15 bases between them. The CDR3 has 14 residues. Germline CDR1 MGHDK, CDR2 SYGVNS. The chain's CDR3 is CASSEYGQPYIYTF. The DNA of the CDR3 is TGTGCCAGCAGTGAATATGGCCAGCCCTATATCTACACCTTC.

The rearrangement links TRBV19 to TRBJ1-6; 11 nucleotides line up with TRBD1. This CDR3 is 15 amino acids long. Germline V lookup: CDR1 LNHDA, CDR2 SQIVND (reference sequence). The junction had 9 bases not matched to a gene; V was cut back by 8 bases and J by 9 bases. The CDR3 is CASAPGQGDSSPLHF. CDR3 in DNA: TGTGCCAGTGCCCCGGGACAGGGGGATTCTTCACCCCTCCACTTT.

Comment on this clonotype: The CDR3 end shows no conserved phenylalanine or tryptophan, and so a read error is likely. The chain carries TRBV6-1 and TRBJ1-3; the match to TRBD1 covers 7 bases. CDR1 and CDR2 from the germline V gene are MNHNS and SASEGT. CDR3 length equals 15 residues. J gave up 1 base and V 6 bases, and 6 bases lay outside the gene matches. The CDR3 DNA is TGTGCCAGCAGGGGAGCGACAGGGTCTGGAAACACCATATATTCT. It translates to CASRGATGSGNTIYS.

V and J are TRBV28 and TRBJ2-1; 8 bases match TRBD1. J lost 13 bases, V lost 0 bases, and 17 bases had no gene match. Germline V gives CDR1 MDHEN, CDR2 SYDVKM. The CDR3 is 17 residues long. CDR3 sequence (DNA): TGTGCCAGCAGTTTATGGGGTCGACAGGGGCCAGGGGAGACCCAGTTCTTC. It is translated as CASSLWGRQGPGETQFF.

The rearrangement uses TRBV7-2 and TRBJ2-2, with D hard to call. CDR1 and CDR2 from the germline V gene are SGHTA and FQGNSA. V was trimmed by 2 bases and J by 9 bases, leaving 10 bases between them. The CDR3 consists of 13 residues. CDR3 amino acids: CASSLYGSRELFF. The CDR3 DNA reads as TGTGCCAGCAGCTTATATGGGTCCAGGGAGCTGTTTTTT.

This clonotype was seen at least ten times. The chain employs TRBV7-9 and TRBJ2-1; D is unclear. Germline CDR1 and CDR2: SEHNR and FQNEAQ (reference sequence). This CDR3 has 14 residues. V was trimmed by 2 bases and J by 8 bases, leaving 13 bases between them. The CDR3 DNA sequence: TGTGCCAGCAGCTTAAGCCTCTCACCCCATGAGCAGTTCTTC. Translated, it gives CASSLSLSPHEQFF.

This clonotype came up a few times. The V call is TRBV20-1, the J call TRBJ2-3, with 13 nucleotides matching TRBD2. Germline V CDR1 and CDR2: DFQATT, SNEGSKA (reference sequence). The V and J ends lost 0 bases and 6 bases, in that order; junction bases with no gene match: 6. CDR3 length: 16 residues. This chain's CDR3 is CSARDVTSGRGDTQYF. The DNA of the CDR3 is TGCAGTGCTAGAGATGTAACTAGCGGGAGGGGCGATACGCAGTATTTT.

This clonotype was seen a handful of times. A much larger clone lies one base from this, so it may be a read error. V is TRBV20-1 and J is TRBJ1-2; D is perhaps TRBD1 (6 bases). This CDR3 has 13 residues. Per germline, CDR1 DFQATT and CDR2 SNEGSKA (reference sequence). The CDR3 spells CSASGTPDSGYNF. CDR3 coding DNA: TGCAGTGCTAGCGGGACACCGGATTCGGGCTACAACTTC.

This clonotype was detected once. The genes are TRBV9 and TRBJ1-6, with D tentatively TRBD1 (5 bases). CDR3 length equals 14 residues. The V gene's germline CDR1 is SGDLS and CDR2 YYNGEE. Deletions cut 0 bases from V and 8 bases from J, with 9 bases between. The CDR3 nucleotides are TGTGCCAGCAGCGTAGCCAGGGAGTATTCACCCCTCCACTTT. Translating gives CASSVAREYSPLHF.

The rearrangement joins TRBV12-3 or TRBV12-4 to TRBJ2-1; 8 nucleotides align to TRBD1. The V and J ends lost 6 bases and 4 bases, in that order; junction bases with no gene match: 8. This CDR3 region has 15 residues. The CDR3 region has the DNA TGTGCCAGCAGCCTTGACAGGGGTCTTTACAATGAGCAGTTCTTC. Protein sequence: CASSLDRGLYNEQFF.

This clonotype was detected ten times or more. The chain joins TRBV5-1 to TRBJ2-3, with D possibly TRBD2 on 5 matching bases. Germline V gene data show CDR1 as SGHRS and CDR2 as YFSETQ. With 0 bases removed from V and 6 bases from J, the gap between germline ends came to 14 bases. The CDR3 extends over 15 amino acids. The chain's CDR3 is CASSLGSRGADTQYF. The CDR3, as DNA: TGCGCCAGCAGCTTGGGCTCCCGGGGAGCTGATACGCAGTATTTT.

This clonotype was recorded only once. One junction end disagrees with the germline gene, perhaps due to a read error. The V and J genes are TRBV11-2 and TRBJ1-1; D gene unclear. Germline V gene sequence: CDR1 SGHAT, CDR2 FQNNGV. This CDR3 has 15 amino acids. CDR3 in amino acids: CASSFRRRTNAEAFF. CDR3 sequence (DNA): TGTGCCAGCAGCTTCAGAAGGAGAACGAACGCTGAAGCTTTCTTT.

As concerns this clonotype: This could be a read error, since a much larger clone is one nucleotide away. This chain uses TRBV13 with TRBJ2-7; TRBD1 matches 11 bases. V shed 8 bases and J 7 bases; nucleotides not matched to a gene: 10. Germline V lookup: CDR1 PRHDT, CDR2 FYEKMQ (reference sequence). This CDR3 region has 14 residues. The CDR3, as DNA: TGTGCCAGCGGCCTGGACAGGGGGCTGGGGGAGCAGTACTTC. It encodes CASGLDRGLGEQYF.

This clonotype occurred a few times. The rearrangement uses TRBV28 and TRBJ1-6; no reliable D call. Looked up from germline, CDR1 is MDHEN and CDR2 is SYDVKM. With 7 bases removed from V and 9 bases from J, the gap between germline ends came to 13 bases. The CDR3 contains 13 residues. As DNA, the CDR3 is TGTGCCAGCACACGGTTTATAGGTTCACCCCTCCACTTT. Translating gives CASTRFIGSPLHF.

This clonotype was found many times. The J gene is TRBJ2-3, the V gene TRBV4-3; TRBD1 aligns across 7 bases. Germline CDR1 is LGHNA and CDR2 is YSLEER. The CDR3 runs to 14 residues. The junction had 4 bases not matched to a gene; V was cut back by 4 bases and J by 3 bases. CDR3 residues: CASSPRTGTDTQYF. DNA of the CDR3: TGCGCCAGCAGCCCTCGGACAGGAACAGATACGCAGTATTTT.

This clonotype was seen many times. This chain uses TRBV9 with TRBJ2-2; no definite D call. V dropped 4 bases and J dropped 1 base, with 11 bases sitting between them. CDR1 and CDR2 (germline): SGDLS, YYNGEE. CDR3 length equals 15 residues. The CDR3 DNA sequence: TGTGCCAGCAGCCCCAGTTCTGAGAACACCGGGGAGCTGTTTTTT. Translating it yields CASSPSSENTGELFF.

This clonotype was picked up a small number of times. The chain recombines TRBV27 with TRBJ2-7; 13 nucleotides line up with TRBD2. After removal of 0 bases from V and 4 bases from J, the junction contained 3 bases not matched to a gene. The germline CDR1 and CDR2 sequences are MNHEY and SMNVEV (reference sequence). The CDR3 runs 16 residues. The CDR3 here is CASSLSRTSGGYEQYF. In DNA form, the CDR3 reads TGTGCCAGCAGTTTATCCAGGACTAGCGGGGGTTACGAGCAGTACTTC.